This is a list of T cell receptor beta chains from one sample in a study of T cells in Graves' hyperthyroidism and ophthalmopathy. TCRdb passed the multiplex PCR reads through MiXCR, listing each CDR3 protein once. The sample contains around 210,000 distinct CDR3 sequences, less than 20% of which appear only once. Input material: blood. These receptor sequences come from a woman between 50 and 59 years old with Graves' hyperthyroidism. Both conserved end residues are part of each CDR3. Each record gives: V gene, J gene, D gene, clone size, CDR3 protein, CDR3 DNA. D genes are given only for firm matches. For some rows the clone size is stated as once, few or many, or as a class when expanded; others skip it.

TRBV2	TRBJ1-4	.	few	CASSEAGRAGEKLFF	TGTGCCAGCAGTGAAGCGGGAAGGGCGGGGGAAAAACTGTTTTTT
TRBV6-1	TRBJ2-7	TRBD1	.	CASSPMGQGFYEQYF	TGTGCCAGCAGTCCCATGGGACAGGGGTTCTACGAGCAGTACTTC
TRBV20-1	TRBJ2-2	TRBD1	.	CSARDHGQGATGELFF	TGCAGTGCTAGAGACCATGGACAGGGGGCCACCGGGGAGCTGTTTTTT
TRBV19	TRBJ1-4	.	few	CASSISGNEKLFF	TGTGCCAGTAGTATATCCGGTAATGAAAAACTGTTTTTT
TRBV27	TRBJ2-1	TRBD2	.	CASSLRGRAGASGRALSNEQFF	TGTGCCAGCAGTTTACGGGGGAGGGCAGGGGCTAGCGGGAGGGCCCTCTCCAATGAGCAGTTCTTC
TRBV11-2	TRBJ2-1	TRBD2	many	CASSFNSETSLHEQFF	TGTGCCAGCAGCTTTAACTCCGAGACTAGCTTGCATGAGCAGTTCTTC
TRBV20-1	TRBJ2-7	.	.	CSARDFRMMTGHLYEQYF	TGCAGTGCTAGAGATTTCCGGATGATGACGGGACACCTCTACGAGCAGTACTTC
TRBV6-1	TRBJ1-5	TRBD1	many	CASSGLGQGAAYQPQHF	TGTGCCAGCAGTGGACTAGGACAGGGGGCTGCGTATCAGCCCCAGCATTTT
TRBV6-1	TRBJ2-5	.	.	CASSEGLPYQETQYF	TGTGCCAGCAGTGAGGGACTTCCGTACCAAGAGACCCAGTACTTC
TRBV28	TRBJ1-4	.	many	CASRMTVATNEKLFF	TGTGCCAGCAGGATGACAGTTGCAACTAATGAAAAACTGTTTTTT
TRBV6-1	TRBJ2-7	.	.	CASSYGPGGTYEQYF	TGTGCCAGCAGTTATGGCCCGGGCGGAACCTACGAGCAGTACTTC
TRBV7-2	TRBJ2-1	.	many	CASSDKGGSEQFF	TGTGCCAGCAGTGACAAGGGGGGGAGTGAGCAGTTCTTC